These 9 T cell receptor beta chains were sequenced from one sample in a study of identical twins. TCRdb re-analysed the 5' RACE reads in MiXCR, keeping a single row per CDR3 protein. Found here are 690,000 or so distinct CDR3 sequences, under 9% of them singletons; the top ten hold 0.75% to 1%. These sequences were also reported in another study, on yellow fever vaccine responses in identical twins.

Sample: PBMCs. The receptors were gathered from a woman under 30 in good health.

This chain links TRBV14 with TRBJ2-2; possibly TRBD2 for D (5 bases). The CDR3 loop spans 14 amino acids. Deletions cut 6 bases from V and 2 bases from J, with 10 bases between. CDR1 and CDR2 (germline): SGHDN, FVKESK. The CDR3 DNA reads TGTGCCAGCAGAAGCGGCATAAACACCGGGGAGCTGTTTTTT. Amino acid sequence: CASRSGINTGELFF.

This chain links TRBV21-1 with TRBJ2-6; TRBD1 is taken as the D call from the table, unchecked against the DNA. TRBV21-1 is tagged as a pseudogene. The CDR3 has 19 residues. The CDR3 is CASSKRAQGGISGANVLTF. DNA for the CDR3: TGTGCCAGCAGCAAAAGGGCACAGGGGGGGATCTCTGGGGCCAACGTCCTGACTTTC.

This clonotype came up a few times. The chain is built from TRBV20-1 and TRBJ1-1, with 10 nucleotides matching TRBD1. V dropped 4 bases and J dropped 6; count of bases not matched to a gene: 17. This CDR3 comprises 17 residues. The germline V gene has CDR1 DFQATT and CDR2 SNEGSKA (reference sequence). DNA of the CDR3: TGCAGTGCTAAGAGGGGTATTGGGACAGGGGATTTGGCTGAAGCTTTCTTT. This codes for CSAKRGIGTGDLAEAFF.

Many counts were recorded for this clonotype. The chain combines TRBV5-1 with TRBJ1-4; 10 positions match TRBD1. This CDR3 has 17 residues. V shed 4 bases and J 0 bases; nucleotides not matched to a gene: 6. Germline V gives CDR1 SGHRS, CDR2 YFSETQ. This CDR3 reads CASSRTGGIATNEKLFF. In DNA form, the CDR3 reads TGCGCCAGCAGCCGGACAGGGGGTATTGCAACTAATGAAAAACTGTTTTTT.

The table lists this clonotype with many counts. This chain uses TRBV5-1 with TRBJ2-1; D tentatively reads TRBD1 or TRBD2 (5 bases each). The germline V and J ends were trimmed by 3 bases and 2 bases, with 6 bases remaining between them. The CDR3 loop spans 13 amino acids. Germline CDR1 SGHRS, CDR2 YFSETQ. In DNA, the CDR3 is TGCGCCAGCAGCTCGGGACCCTACAATGAGCAGTTCTTC. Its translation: CASSSGPYNEQFF.

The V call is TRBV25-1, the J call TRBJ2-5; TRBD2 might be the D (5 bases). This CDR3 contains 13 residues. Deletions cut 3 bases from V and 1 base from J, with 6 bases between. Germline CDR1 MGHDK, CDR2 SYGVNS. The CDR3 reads CASSELAQETQYF. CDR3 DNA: TGTGCCAGCAGTGAGCTAGCCCAAGAGACCCAGTACTTC.

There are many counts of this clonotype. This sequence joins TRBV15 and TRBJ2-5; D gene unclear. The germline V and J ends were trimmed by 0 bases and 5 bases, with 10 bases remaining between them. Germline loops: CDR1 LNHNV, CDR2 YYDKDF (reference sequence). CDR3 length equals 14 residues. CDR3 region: CATSRDLIVETQYF. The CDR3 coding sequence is TGTGCCACCAGCAGAGATTTGATCGTGGAGACCCAGTACTTC. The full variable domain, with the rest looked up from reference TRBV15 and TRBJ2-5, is DAMVIQNPRYQVTQFGKPVTLSCSQTLNHNVMYWYQQKSSQAPKLLFHYYDKDFNNEADTPDNFQSRRPNTSFCFLDIRSPGLGDTAMYLCATSRDLIVETQYFGPGTRLLVL.

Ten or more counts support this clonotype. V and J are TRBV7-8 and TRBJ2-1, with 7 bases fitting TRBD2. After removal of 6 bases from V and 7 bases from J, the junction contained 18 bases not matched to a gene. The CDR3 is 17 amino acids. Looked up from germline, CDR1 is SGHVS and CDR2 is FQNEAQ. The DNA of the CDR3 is TGTGCCAGCAGTTTTGCCCAGCGGGACGGGGTGAGAAATGAGCAGTTCTTC. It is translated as CASSFAQRDGVRNEQFF.

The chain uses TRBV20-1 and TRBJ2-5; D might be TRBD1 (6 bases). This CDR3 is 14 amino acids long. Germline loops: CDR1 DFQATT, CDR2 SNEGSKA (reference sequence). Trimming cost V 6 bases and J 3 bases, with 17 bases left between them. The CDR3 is CSAEGQLKKETQYF. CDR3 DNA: TGCAGTGCCGAAGGACAGCTTAAAAAAGAGACCCAGTACTTC.